Sequencing of this T cell receptor beta chain was carried out in a study of CXCR3-negative and CXCR3-positive naive CD8 T cells. The CDR3 sequence is 12 residues long. Germline V gene lookup returns CDR1 MDHEN and CDR2 SYDVKM. The authors made the TRB cDNA libraries by 5' RACE using UMI labels. From the 5' RACE reads, TCRdb lists one entry per CDR3 protein and no DNA. Here the sample table reports 35,000 to 40,000 distinct CDR3 sequences. This TCR derives from a human donor in good health. Some clones in this sample may be carry-over from other donors' samples. The V call is TRBV28, the J call TRBJ2-1. Material for sequencing was memory CD8+ T cells from blood. CDR3 sequence reads: CASSLGLTEQFF.